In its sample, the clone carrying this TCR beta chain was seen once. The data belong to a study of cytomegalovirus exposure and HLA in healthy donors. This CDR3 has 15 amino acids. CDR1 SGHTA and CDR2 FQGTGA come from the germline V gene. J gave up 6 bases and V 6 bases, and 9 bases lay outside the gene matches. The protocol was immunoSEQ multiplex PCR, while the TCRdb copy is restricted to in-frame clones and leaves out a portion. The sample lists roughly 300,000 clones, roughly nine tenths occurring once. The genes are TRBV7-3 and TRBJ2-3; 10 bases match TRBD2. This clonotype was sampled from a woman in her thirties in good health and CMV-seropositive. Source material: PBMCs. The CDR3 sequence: CASRYSGGPTDTQYF. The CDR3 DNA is TGTGCCAGCAGGTATAGCGGGGGGCCCACCGATACGCAGTATTTT. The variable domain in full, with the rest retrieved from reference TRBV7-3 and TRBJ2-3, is GAGVSQTPSNKVTEKGKYVELRCDPISGHTALYWYRQSLGQGPEFLIYFQGTGAADDSGLPNDRFFAVRPEGSVSTLKIQRTERGDSAVYLCASRYSGGPTDTQYFGPGTRLTVL.